This is a list of T cell receptor beta chains from one sample in a study of T-cell reconstitution after alpha-beta-depleted transplantation in children. TCRdb processed the PCR reads anew with MiXCR; each CDR3 protein has one entry. The sample contains about 300,000 distinct CDR3 sequences, over 7.5% of which appear only once. The sample here was peripheral blood, taken 360 days after TCRalphabeta/CD19-depleted stem cell transplant. These receptors were taken from a female patient aged 2-9 years who had a stem cell transplant for Fanconi anemia, so the T cells may come from the graft donor. The CDR3 runs from the conserved cysteine through the conserved F or W. A D gene is named only where the DNA matches it firmly. The size field is filled for only some rows; it gives once, few, many or a size class.

V: TRBV12-3/TRBV12-4
length: 17
size: many
D: TRBD2
J: TRBJ2-3
CDR3: CASSPWGVAGRADTQYF
DNA: TGTGCCAGCAGTCCTTGGGGGGTAGCGGGGAGGGCAGATACGCAGTATTTT

V: TRBV18
length: 13
size: many
D: -
J: TRBJ2-1
CDR3: CASSPGDSNEQFF
DNA: TGTGCCAGCTCACCGGGTGACAGCAATGAGCAGTTCTTC

V: TRBV9
length: 14
size: many
D: -
J: TRBJ2-1
CDR3: CASSGTDWDNEQFF
DNA: TGTGCCAGCAGCGGAACGGATTGGGACAATGAGCAGTTCTTC

V: TRBV28
length: 15
size: -
D: TRBD1
J: TRBJ1-4
CDR3: CASSSPGQGDEKLFF
DNA: TGTGCCAGCAGCTCCCCGGGACAGGGGGATGAAAAACTGTTTTTT

V: TRBV11-3
length: 15
size: -
D: -
J: TRBJ2-5
CDR3: CASSLGVRNQETQYF
DNA: TGTGCCAGCAGCTTAGGAGTGCGTAACCAAGAGACCCAGTACTTC

V: TRBV20-1
length: 16
size: few
D: -
J: TRBJ2-7
CDR3: CSASGGTRTGLYEQYF
DNA: TGCAGTGCTAGCGGGGGCACCCGGACAGGTCTGTACGAGCAGTACTTC

V: TRBV7-2
length: 16
size: many
D: -
J: TRBJ2-7
CDR3: CASSLVASYSGYEQYF
DNA: TGTGCCAGCAGCTTAGTAGCATCGTATAGCGGATACGAGCAGTACTTC

V: TRBV20-1
length: 19
size: few
D: TRBD1
J: TRBJ2-6
CDR3: CSARGPLGQGPSGANVLTF
DNA: TGCAGTGCTAGAGGCCCCCTGGGACAGGGACCTTCTGGGGCCAACGTCCTGACTTTC

V: TRBV20-1
length: 13
size: many
D: -
J: TRBJ2-4
CDR3: CSTNGGAKNIQYF
DNA: TGCAGTACAAACGGAGGGGCCAAAAACATTCAGTACTTC

V: TRBV6-2/TRBV6-3
length: 15
size: few
D: -
J: TRBJ2-7
CDR3: CASSYARLVTYEQYF
DNA: TGTGCCAGCAGTTACGCGAGACTAGTCACCTACGAGCAGTACTTC

V: TRBV28
length: 19
size: many
D: TRBD2
J: TRBJ2-3
CDR3: CASSFLAGAALGGTDTQYF
DNA: TGTGCCAGCAGTTTTTTAGCGGGGGCCGCTCTAGGGGGCACAGATACGCAGTATTTT

V: TRBV4-1
length: 16
size: few
D: -
J: TRBJ2-2
CDR3: CASSHPRRGAPGELFF
DNA: TGCGCCAGCAGCCATCCTCGGCGAGGAGCCCCCGGGGAGCTGTTTTTT

V: TRBV20-1
length: 14
size: many
D: -
J: TRBJ2-2
CDR3: CSARSRGNTGELFF
DNA: TGCAGTGCTAGATCGCGGGGGAACACCGGGGAGCTGTTTTTT

V: TRBV18
length: 15
size: few
D: -
J: TRBJ2-7
CDR3: CASSPAGALSYEQYF
DNA: TGTGCCAGCTCACCAGCGGGGGCCCTCTCCTACGAGCAGTACTTC

V: TRBV7-3
length: 16
size: many
D: -
J: TRBJ2-7
CDR3: CASSLKGSGDIHEQYF
DNA: TGTGCCAGCAGCTTAAAAGGGTCAGGGGATATCCACGAGCAGTACTTC

V: TRBV7-9
length: 15
size: many
D: TRBD1
J: TRBJ2-1
CDR3: CASSFRDRGVNEQFF
DNA: TGTGCCAGCAGCTTCCGGGACAGGGGTGTCAATGAGCAGTTCTTC

V: TRBV5-6
length: 12
size: few
D: -
J: TRBJ2-2
CDR3: CASSFGGGELFF
DNA: TGTGCCAGCAGCTTCGGGGGCGGGGAGCTGTTTTTT

V: TRBV11-2
length: 16
size: few
D: -
J: TRBJ2-2
CDR3: CASSLGPDANTGELFF
DNA: TGTGCCAGCAGCTTAGGCCCGGACGCGAACACCGGGGAGCTGTTTTTT

V: TRBV7-9
length: 13
size: many
D: -
J: TRBJ2-5
CDR3: CASSFTQKETQYF
DNA: TGTGCCAGCAGCTTCACACAGAAAGAGACCCAGTACTTC

V: TRBV11-2
length: 14
size: few
D: TRBD1
J: TRBJ2-2
CDR3: CASSLADRAGELFF
DNA: TGTGCCAGCAGCTTAGCCGACAGGGCCGGGGAGCTGTTTTTT

V: TRBV2
length: 14
size: -
D: TRBD1
J: TRBJ1-1
CDR3: CASLLPGQGTEAFF
DNA: TGTGCCAGCTTATTACCGGGACAGGGAACTGAAGCTTTCTTT

V: TRBV20-1
length: 15
size: few
D: -
J: TRBJ1-5
CDR3: CSARLAAGSNQPQHF
DNA: TGCAGTGCTCGGCTAGCAGCGGGAAGCAATCAGCCCCAGCATTTT

V: TRBV27
length: 17
size: many
D: -
J: TRBJ2-5
CDR3: CALTHPPERILQETQYF
DNA: TGTGCCTTAACCCACCCCCCGGAGCGCATCCTCCAAGAGACCCAGTACTTC

V: TRBV6-1
length: 14
size: -
D: TRBD2
J: TRBJ2-7
CDR3: CASIGTSGSYEQYF
DNA: TGTGCCAGCATAGGGACTAGCGGCTCCTACGAGCAGTACTTC

V: TRBV5-1
length: 14
size: many
D: -
J: TRBJ2-3
CDR3: CASSLASRADTQYF
DNA: TGCGCCAGCAGCTTGGCATCGCGGGCAGATACGCAGTATTTT

V: TRBV25-1
length: 13
size: -
D: -
J: TRBJ1-2
CDR3: CASSGQGLRGYTF
DNA: TGTGCCAGCAGTGGTCAGGGGTTGAGGGGCTACACCTTC

V: TRBV3-1
length: 15
size: many
D: TRBD2
J: TRBJ2-1
CDR3: CASSQGAGSYNEQFF
DNA: TGTGCCAGCAGCCAAGGAGCGGGAAGTTACAATGAGCAGTTCTTC

V: TRBV21-1
length: 14
size: -
D: -
J: TRBJ2-1
CDR3: CASSARQGYNEQFF
DNA: TGTGCCAGCAGCGCCCGACAGGGCTACAATGAGCAGTTCTTC

V: TRBV7-9
length: 15
size: many
D: TRBD2
J: TRBJ2-1
CDR3: CASSRGGISYNEQFF
DNA: TGTGCCAGCAGTCGGGGGGGCATTTCCTACAATGAGCAGTTCTTC

V: TRBV27
length: 15
size: -
D: -
J: TRBJ2-3
CDR3: CASRSRRTGTDTQYF
DNA: TGTGCCAGCAGGTCGAGACGCACAGGCACAGATACGCAGTATTTT

V: TRBV7-8
length: 16
size: -
D: -
J: TRBJ1-6
CDR3: CASSLITARVDSPLHF
DNA: TGTGCCAGCAGCTTAATCACGGCGAGGGTGGATTCACCCCTCCACTTT

V: TRBV20-1
length: 11
size: few
D: -
J: TRBJ1-2
CDR3: CSARESLGYTF
DNA: TGCAGTGCTAGAGAGTCCCTTGGCTACACCTTC

V: TRBV7-8
length: 18
size: few
D: TRBD1
J: TRBJ1-5
CDR3: CASSLASGTGVFHQPQHF
DNA: TGTGCCAGCAGCTTAGCTTCCGGGACAGGGGTTTTTCATCAGCCCCAGCATTTT